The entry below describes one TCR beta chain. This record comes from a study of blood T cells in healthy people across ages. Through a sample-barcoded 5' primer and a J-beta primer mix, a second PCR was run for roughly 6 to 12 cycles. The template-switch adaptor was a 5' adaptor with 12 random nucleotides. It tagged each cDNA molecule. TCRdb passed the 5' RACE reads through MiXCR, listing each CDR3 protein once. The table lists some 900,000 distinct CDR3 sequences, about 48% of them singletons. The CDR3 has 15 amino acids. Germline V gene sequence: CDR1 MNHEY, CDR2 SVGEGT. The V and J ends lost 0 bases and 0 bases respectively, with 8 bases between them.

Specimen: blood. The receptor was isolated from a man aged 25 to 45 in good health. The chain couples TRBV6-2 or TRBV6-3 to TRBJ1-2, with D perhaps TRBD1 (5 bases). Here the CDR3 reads CASSYSETANYGYTF. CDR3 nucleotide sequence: TGTGCCAGCAGTTACTCGGAGACAGCTAACTATGGCTACACCTTC.